Presented here are 29 T cell receptor beta chains from one specimen sequenced in a study of blood T cell repertoires in COVID-19. Assay used: immunoSEQ multiplex PCR; TCRdb lists only in-frame clones, some missing. The sample holds roughly 570,000 clones, about 89% seen once. The material sequenced was peripheral blood. The receptors here all came from a woman between 45 and 65 years old with COVID-19, enrolled during active disease.

V and J are TRBV15 and TRBJ1-2; TRBD1 is a possible D gene (5 bases). V was shortened by 0 bases and J by 11 bases, with 16 bases between the two germline ends. Germline CDR1 reads LNHNV; CDR2 reads YYDKDF (reference sequence). The CDR3 consists of 14 residues. CDR3 nucleotide sequence: TGTGCCACCAGCAGAGATAAGTTGGACATCTCATACACCTTC. Its translation is CATSRDKLDISYTF.

The CDR3 spells CAWSPLLGTGELFF. The CDR3 coding sequence is TGTGCCTGGAGTCCGCTCCTCGGGACCGGGGAGCTGTTTTTT. The chain is built from TRBV30 and TRBJ2-2; no reliable D call. The CDR3 spans 14 residues. Germline CDR1 reads GTSNPN; CDR2 reads SVGIG (reference sequence). V lost 2 bases and J 5 bases, leaving 12 bases between the germline ends.

The J gene is TRBJ2-3, the V gene TRBV2; D is possibly TRBD2 (6 bases). The V end was cut by 5 bases, the J end by 4 bases, with 10 bases between. This CDR3 is built from 13 residues. The germline V gene encodes CDR1 SNHLY and CDR2 FYNNEI. The CDR3 sequence is CASSPRGADTQYF. DNA for the CDR3: TGTGCCAGCAGTCCCCGCGGGGCAGATACGCAGTATTTT.

The CDR3 sequence is CASSLSSGGTDTQYF. In nucleotides, the CDR3 is TGCGCCAGCAGCTTGAGTAGCGGGGGGACAGATACGCAGTATTTT. This chain links TRBV5-1 with TRBJ2-3; 10 bases align to TRBD2. The CDR3 is 15 residues long. J was trimmed by 3 bases and V by 1 base; bases with no gene match: 2. Germline V gene sequence: CDR1 SGHRS, CDR2 YFSETQ.

The chain links TRBV27 to TRBJ2-7, with a weak D call TRBD2 (6 bases). Trimming cost V 9 bases and J 7 bases, with 28 bases left between them. CDR3 size: 16 residues. CDR1 is MNHEY, CDR2 SMNVEV, per germline (reference sequence). The CDR3 here is CARWYGRDSDLGEQYF. The CDR3 DNA is TGTGCCAGGTGGTATGGGCGGGACTCCGATTTGGGGGAGCAGTACTTC.

The chain recombines TRBV5-1 with TRBJ2-1, with D perhaps matching TRBD2 (6 bases). This CDR3 contains 15 residues. CDR1 is SGHRS and CDR2 is YFSETQ in the germline V gene. Trimming cost V 1 base and J 2 bases, with 10 bases left between them. CDR3 protein: CASSLYSGPYNEQFF. The CDR3 DNA reads as TGCGCCAGCAGCTTGTATAGCGGCCCCTACAATGAGCAGTTCTTC.

The rearrangement joins TRBV5-8 to TRBJ1-1; possibly TRBD1 for D (6 bases). V was clipped by 0 bases and J by 5 bases, with 11 bases between them. The V gene's germline CDR1 is SGHTS and CDR2 YDEGEE. This CDR3 comprises 14 residues. CDR3: CASSLAGQGTEAFF. The CDR3 DNA reads TGTGCCAGCAGCTTGGCCGGGCAGGGGACTGAAGCTTTCTTT.

V and J are TRBV5-1 and TRBJ2-3; D unclear. Germline V gives CDR1 SGHRS, CDR2 YFSETQ. Trimming removed 0 bases at V and 0 bases at J, with 11 bases between. The CDR3 consists of 16 residues. CDR3 residues: CASSLVAASSTDTQYF. The DNA of the CDR3 is TGCGCCAGCAGCTTGGTGGCAGCGAGTAGCACAGATACGCAGTATTTT.

This clone is a singleton in its sample. The chain links TRBV9 to TRBJ2-2, with TRBD1 matching 7 bases. The CDR3 consists of 16 residues. The junction had 8 bases not matched to a gene; V was cut back by 2 bases and J by 4 bases. Looked up from germline, CDR1 is SGDLS and CDR2 is YYNGEE. In DNA, the CDR3 is TGTGCCAGCAGCGTGGGAAGACAGGGTAGCACCGGGGAGCTGTTTTTT. Amino acid sequence: CASSVGRQGSTGELFF.

This clone was picked up one time. This chain uses TRBV9 with TRBJ1-1; no clear D. Germline values: CDR1 SGDLS, CDR2 YYNGEE. The CDR3 loop spans 13 amino acids. The V end was cut by 4 bases, the J end by 6 bases, with 13 bases between. The CDR3 protein is CASSSGYRSEAFF. CDR3 DNA sequence: TGTGCCAGCAGCTCAGGATATAGATCTGAAGCTTTCTTT.

The gene calls are TRBV2 and TRBJ1-5; D gene unclear. V was cut by 3 bases and J by 0 bases, with 9 bases left in between. The germline V gene encodes CDR1 SNHLY and CDR2 FYNNEI. The CDR3 is 15 residues long. The DNA of the CDR3 is TGTGCCAGCAGTGACACCTACCATAGCAATCAGCCCCAGCATTTT. It yields the protein CASSDTYHSNQPQHF. Full variable domain (missing parts from reference TRBV2 and TRBJ1-5): EPEVTQTPSHQVTQMGQEVILRCVPISNHLYFYWYRQILGQKVEFLVSFYNNEISEKSEIFDDQFSVERPDGSNFTLKIRSTKLEDSAMYFCASSDTYHSNQPQHFGDGTRLSIL.

This clone was recorded only once. V gene TRBV13 combines with J gene TRBJ1-1, with TRBD1 as a possible D gene (6 bases). The V end was cut by 2 bases, the J end by 1 base, with 11 bases between. The CDR3 is 15 residues long. CDR1 PRHDT and CDR2 FYEKMQ come from the germline V gene (reference sequence). The CDR3 DNA reads TGTGCCAGCAGCTTATTAGGACAGACGAACACTGAAGCTTTCTTT. This sequence encodes CASSLLGQTNTEAFF.

J is TRBJ2-7 and V is TRBV27; 7 bases align to TRBD1. Per the germline V gene, CDR1 is MNHEY and CDR2 is SMNVEV (reference sequence). V lost 5 bases and J lost 3; bases outside the gene matches: 4. This CDR3 region has 13 residues. CDR3 coding DNA: TGTGCCAGCAGTACGACAGGGTTCTACGAGCAGTACTTC. Translating gives CASSTTGFYEQYF.

This clone was observed a single time. V gene TRBV6-5 combines with J gene TRBJ1-2, with D possibly being TRBD1 (5 bases). Trimming stripped 7 bases from V and 3 bases from J, with 9 bases between. The CDR3 has 12 amino acids. CDR1 is MNHEY and CDR2 is SVGAGI in the germline V gene. The chain's CDR3 is CASMWGDYGYTF. The CDR3, as DNA: TGTGCCAGCATGTGGGGGGACTATGGCTACACCTTC.

This chain joins TRBV3-1 (or the pseudogene TRBV3-2) and TRBJ1-2, with a possible D match to TRBD1 (6 bases). Deletions cut 5 bases from V and 8 bases from J, with 12 bases between. Germline CDR1 reads LGHDT; CDR2 reads YNNKEL (reference sequence). CDR3 length: 12 amino acids. CDR3 region: CASSGGGPGYTF. The CDR3 DNA sequence: TGTGCCAGCAGCGGGGGGGGGCCCGGCTACACCTTC.

Points on this clone: One end of the junction fails to match germline, which may point to a read error. The chain carries TRBV7-2 and TRBJ1-2; D ambiguous. In germline, CDR1 is SGHTA, CDR2 FQGNSA. This CDR3 has 14 residues. The CDR3 sequence: CASILAGRPIGYTF. The CDR3, as DNA: TGTGCCAGCATCTTAGCCGGGAGACCTATTGGCTACACCTTC. Filled out from reference TRBV7-2 and TRBJ1-2, the complete variable domain reads GAGVSQSPSNKVTEKGKDVELRCDPISGHTALYWYRQSLGQGLEFLIYFQGNSAPDKSGLPSDRFSAERTGGSVSTLTIQRTQQEDSAVYLCASILAGRPIGYTFGSGTRLTVV.

The table lists this clone with a count of one. The chain links TRBV28 to TRBJ1-2; 8 bases agree with TRBD1. The CDR3 runs to 12 residues. Looked up from germline, CDR1 is MDHEN and CDR2 is SYDVKM. The ends lost 6 bases at V and 6 bases at J; junction bases unmatched: 3. Written as DNA, the CDR3 is TGTGCCAGCAGGCAGGGACAGGATGGCTACACCTTC. It yields the protein CASRQGQDGYTF.

Comment on this clone: Distinct nucleotide sequences in the sample also encode this CDR3. This chain links TRBV29-1 with TRBJ1-1; 10 positions match TRBD1. This CDR3 is built from 12 residues. Trimming cost V 7 bases and J 3 bases; bases outside gene matches: 2. Germline CDR1 reads SQVTM; CDR2 reads ANQGSEA. In nucleotides, the CDR3 is TGCAGCGCAGGACAGGGGGACACTGAAGCTTTCTTT. Its translation is CSAGQGDTEAFF.

The chain carries TRBV30 and TRBJ1-2, with 9 bases aligning to TRBD1. The V gene end was trimmed by 5 bases and the J gene end by 2 bases; junction bases not matched to a gene: 12. Germline CDR1 and CDR2: GTSNPN and SVGIG (reference sequence). This CDR3 has 16 amino acids. The CDR3 DNA reads TGTGCCTGGGAGTTAAAACAGGGGGCGTTAAACTATGGCTACACCTTC. It specifies CAWELKQGALNYGYTF.

The chain uses TRBV11-1 and TRBJ2-5, with TRBD1 identical over 9 bases. Looked up from germline, CDR1 is SGHAT and CDR2 is FQDESV (reference sequence). There are 15 residues in the CDR3. Losses at the gene ends were 5 bases for V and 4 bases for J; bases not matched to a gene: 8. This chain's CDR3 is CASSGRQGVSETQYF. CDR3 DNA sequence: TGTGCCAGCAGCGGACGACAGGGGGTATCAGAGACCCAGTACTTC.

The chain couples TRBV2 to TRBJ1-5, with 7 bases aligning to TRBD1. Trimming cost V 5 bases and J 2 bases; bases outside gene matches: 6. The CDR3 runs to 15 residues. Germline V gene lookup returns CDR1 SNHLY and CDR2 FYNNEI. Here the CDR3 DNA reads TGTGCCAGCAGTTCGGACAGGTTCGGCAATCAGCCCCAGCATTTT. The encoded protein is CASSSDRFGNQPQHF.

V is TRBV28 and J is TRBJ1-1; 10 bases are a match to TRBD1. This CDR3 spans 15 amino acids. Germline V gene lookup returns CDR1 MDHEN and CDR2 SYDVKM. V lost 2 bases and J lost 6; bases outside the gene matches: 6. The CDR3 bases are TGTGCCAGCAGTTTAGGACAGGGGGGTTGGTCTGAAGCTTTCTTT. Translating gives CASSLGQGGWSEAFF.

The J gene is TRBJ2-2, the V gene TRBV30; a possible D gene is TRBD1 (6 bases). CDR3 size: 13 residues. The germline CDR1 and CDR2 sequences are GTSNPN and SVGIG (reference sequence). The V and J ends lost 4 bases and 2 bases respectively, with 8 bases between them. CDR3 sequence: CAWTGDNTGELFF. CDR3 coding DNA: TGTGCCTGGACAGGGGACAACACCGGGGAGCTGTTTTTT.

The chain is built from TRBV7-9 and TRBJ1-6, with 7 bases that match TRBD1. The CDR3 totals 13 residues. J gave up 8 bases and V 7 bases, and 5 bases lay outside the gene matches. Germline V gene sequence: CDR1 SEHNR, CDR2 FQNEAQ (reference sequence). The CDR3 DNA is TGTGCCAGCACCCGGGACAGATATTCACCCCTCCACTTT. Protein: CASTRDRYSPLHF.

The chain employs TRBV6-5 and TRBJ1-5, with a possible D match to TRBD1 (6 bases). There are 13 residues in the CDR3. Trimming took 6 bases from V and 4 from J, leaving 10 bases between them. Germline V gene data show CDR1 as MNHEY and CDR2 as SVGAGI. In DNA form, the CDR3 reads TGTGCCAGCAGAGGACAGATTAATCAGCCCCAGCATTTT. Residues: CASRGQINQPQHF.

V and J are TRBV28 and TRBJ2-1; D is unresolved. CDR1 is MDHEN, CDR2 SYDVKM, per germline. Between the trimmed V and J ends, which lost 6 bases and 4 bases, there was a span of 16 bases. The CDR3 has 15 residues. CDR3 in amino acids: CASRLRHAPYNEQFF. In DNA, the CDR3 is TGTGCCAGCAGACTACGCCATGCCCCTTACAATGAGCAGTTCTTC.

This clone was counted between two and nine times. For the CDR3, the DNA is TGTGCCAGCAGTCTATGGGTGGGCGATCAGCCCCAGCATTTT. Its translation is CASSLWVGDQPQHF. The chain employs TRBV7-2 and TRBJ1-5; D is uncertain. The CDR3 covers 14 residues. Germline CDR1 SGHTA, CDR2 FQGNSA. Trimming shortened V by 6 bases and J by 5 bases, and 14 bases separated the two germline ends.

The V and J genes are TRBV28 and TRBJ1-2; 8 bases map to TRBD1. Trimming cost V 4 bases and J 0 bases; bases outside gene matches: 7. Germline V lookup: CDR1 MDHEN, CDR2 SYDVKM. The CDR3 loop spans 16 amino acids. The CDR3 DNA reads TGTGCCAGCAGTTCCTACCGGACAGGGACTAACTATGGCTACACCTTC. Protein sequence: CASSSYRTGTNYGYTF.

The CDR3 DNA reads TGTGCCAGCAGCTGCAGCGGGGGTCTCAGCTCTGGAAACACCATATATTTT. Residues: CASSCSGGLSSGNTIYF. The genes are TRBV7-3 and TRBJ1-3; D may be TRBD1 (5 bases). Per germline, CDR1 SGHTA and CDR2 FQGTGA. There are 17 residues in the CDR3. V was cut by 4 bases and J by 0 bases, with 16 bases left in between.